These 28 T cell receptor beta chains were sequenced from one sample in a study of blood T cell repertoires in COVID-19. Generated by immunoSEQ multiplex PCR, the TCRdb table keeps only in-frame clones and is missing some. The data contain approximately 470,000 clones, about 85% of them singletons. The sample consisted of PBMCs or T cells enriched from blood (not recorded which). The receptors stem from a woman younger than 35 who had recovered from COVID-19.

The chain combines TRBV7-2 with TRBJ2-5, with D possibly matching TRBD2 (5 bases). Germline CDR1 is SGHTA and CDR2 is FQGNSA. Trimming removed 2 bases at V and 2 bases at J, with 9 bases between. The CDR3 length is 14 residues. This CDR3 reads CASSLQRGQETQYF. The CDR3 DNA is TGTGCCAGCAGCTTACAACGGGGACAAGAGACCCAGTACTTC.

The chain joins TRBV5-6 to TRBJ1-5, with D hard to call. The V and J ends lost 0 bases and 4 bases respectively, with 2 bases between them. The germline V gene has CDR1 SGHDT and CDR2 YYEEEE. CDR3 size: 12 residues. The CDR3 nucleotides are TGTGCCAGCAGCTTGGTAAATCAGCCCCAGCATTTT. Protein product: CASSLVNQPQHF.

The gene calls are TRBV28 and TRBJ2-7; D may be TRBD2 (6 bases). V was cut by 3 bases and J by 4 bases, with 16 bases left in between. Germline CDR1 MDHEN, CDR2 SYDVKM. The CDR3 length is 15 residues. The CDR3 sequence: CASSLAGRAMYEQYF. The DNA for the CDR3 is TGTGCCAGCAGTTTGGCGGGACGAGCGATGTACGAGCAGTACTTC.

V gene TRBV5-6 combines with J gene TRBJ1-2; perhaps TRBD1 as D (5 bases). This CDR3 is built from 16 residues. CDR1 is SGHDT, CDR2 YYEEEE, per germline. The V gene lost 7 bases and the J gene lost 7 bases, with 26 bases spanning the gap. The CDR3 region is CASSIGAGLSLAGYTF. The CDR3 DNA is TGTGCCAGCTCGATTGGGGCAGGATTGAGTTTAGCTGGCTACACCTTC. The whole variable domain, filled in from reference TRBV5-6 and TRBJ1-2, reads DAGVTQSPTHLIKTRGQQVTLRCSPKSGHDTVSWYQQALGQGPQFIFQYYEEEERQRGNFPDRFSGHQFPNYSSELNVNALLLGDSALYLCASSIGAGLSLAGYTFGSGTRLTVV.

The V gene is TRBV5-1, the J gene TRBJ1-4, with D unclear. The CDR3 loop spans 15 amino acids. Trimming took 3 bases from V and 3 from J, leaving 12 bases between them. Germline V lookup: CDR1 SGHRS, CDR2 YFSETQ. Here the CDR3 reads CASSYTVLPNEKLFF. The CDR3, as DNA: TGCGCCAGCAGCTATACGGTCCTACCTAATGAAAAACTGTTTTTT. The complete variable domain, with remaining parts taken from reference TRBV5-1 and TRBJ1-4, reads KAGVTQTPRYLIKTRGQQVTLSCSPISGHRSVSWYQQTPGQGLQFLFEYFSETQRNKGNFPGRFSGRQFSNSRSEMNVSTLELGDSALYLCASSYTVLPNEKLFFGSGTQLSVL.

V is TRBV13 and J is TRBJ2-5, with D possibly matching TRBD1 (5 bases). Germline CDR1 reads PRHDT; CDR2 reads FYEKMQ (reference sequence). The CDR3 runs 14 residues. V was pared by 2 bases and J by 2 bases, with 9 bases between. CDR3 DNA sequence: TGTGCCAGCAGCTTAAGACAGCTACAAGAGACCCAGTACTTC. This encodes CASSLRQLQETQYF.

This rearrangement joins TRBV29-1 to TRBJ1-2; a weak D match, TRBD1 (5 bases). The CDR3 runs to 14 residues. Per germline, CDR1 SQVTM and CDR2 ANQGSEA. Trimming cost V 1 base and J 3 bases, with 12 bases left between them. CDR3 loop: CSVEGAGLYYGYTF. In DNA form, the CDR3 reads TGCAGCGTTGAAGGGGCAGGGCTCTACTATGGCTACACCTTC.

The V and J genes are TRBV28 and TRBJ1-3; D is ambiguous. The V end was cut by 8 bases, the J end by 3 bases, with 17 bases between. This CDR3 comprises 15 residues. Germline-derived CDR1 and CDR2 are MDHEN and SYDVKM. CDR3 DNA sequence: TGTGCCAGCGCCAACCGGGGAGCTGTTGGAAACACCATATATTTT. Protein product: CASANRGAVGNTIYF.

In this sample, this clone turned up once. V is TRBV20-1 and J is TRBJ2-3; 14 bases are shared with TRBD2. The CDR3 has 16 residues. Germline V lookup: CDR1 DFQATT, CDR2 SNEGSKA (reference sequence). V shed 3 bases and J 4 bases; nucleotides not matched to a gene: 6. The CDR3 region has the DNA TGCAGTGCTAGTGAGGCGACTAGCGGGGGGGCAGATACGCAGTATTTT. It codes for CSASEATSGGADTQYF.

The chain carries TRBV30 and TRBJ1-1; D is uncertain. The CDR3 extends over 13 amino acids. V lost 2 bases and J 4 bases, leaving 11 bases between the germline ends. Germline CDR1 and CDR2: GTSNPN and SVGIG (reference sequence). This CDR3 reads CAWSSPLITEAFF. The CDR3 DNA is TGTGCCTGGAGTTCCCCTTTAATCACTGAAGCTTTCTTT.

The J gene is TRBJ1-2, the V gene TRBV2, with a possible D match to TRBD1 (5 bases). In germline, CDR1 is SNHLY, CDR2 FYNNEI. V gave up 6 bases and J gave up 8 bases, with 16 bases separating them. This CDR3 region has 13 residues. DNA of the CDR3: TGTGCCAGCAGCGCAGGCTGGGGCAGCGGCTACACCTTC. Its protein product is CASSAGWGSGYTF. Full variable domain (outside the CDR3, taken from reference TRBV2 and TRBJ1-2): EPEVTQTPSHQVTQMGQEVILRCVPISNHLYFYWYRQILGQKVEFLVSFYNNEISEKSEIFDDQFSVERPDGSNFTLKIRSTKLEDSAMYFCASSAGWGSGYTFGSGTRLTVV.

The rearrangement links TRBV7-3 to TRBJ2-1; TRBD1 might be the D (6 bases). Trimming pared 1 base from V and 4 bases from J, leaving 20 bases between. CDR3 length equals 18 residues. CDR1 is SGHTA and CDR2 is FQGTGA in the germline V gene. The CDR3 nucleotides are TGTGCCAGCAGCTTAAGCGCCTATAGACAGGCCCCTTACAATGAGCAGTTCTTC. It specifies CASSLSAYRQAPYNEQFF.

CDR3 region: CASSLGAVNEQFF. The CDR3 DNA sequence: TGTGCCAGCAGTTTAGGGGCAGTTAATGAGCAGTTCTTC. V usage is TRBV12-3 or TRBV12-4 and J usage is TRBJ2-1, with D unclear. Trimming removed 1 base at V and 7 bases at J, with 8 bases between. The CDR3 runs 13 residues.

The gene calls are TRBV5-5 and TRBJ2-5, with D maybe TRBD2 (6 bases). CDR1 is SGHKS and CDR2 is YYEKEE in the germline V gene (reference sequence). V was shortened by 1 base and J by 7 bases, with 17 bases between the two germline ends. This CDR3 region has 15 residues. CDR3 sequence reads: CASSLIWGEVGTQYF. CDR3 DNA sequence: TGTGCCAGCAGCTTGATCTGGGGGGAGGTGGGGACCCAGTACTTC. Full variable domain (outside the CDR3, taken from reference TRBV5-5 and TRBJ2-5): DAGVTQSPTHLIKTRGQQVTLRCSPISGHKSVSWYQQVLGQGPQFIFQYYEKEERGRGNFPDRFSARQFPNYSSELNVNALLLGDSALYLCASSLIWGEVGTQYFGPGTRLLVL.

This chain uses TRBV29-1 with TRBJ2-3; D call uncertain. Trimming removed 4 bases at V and 4 bases at J, with 12 bases between. Germline CDR1 and CDR2: SQVTM and ANQGSEA. This CDR3 has 13 residues. This chain's CDR3 is CSVGLPLADTQYF. The DNA of the CDR3 is TGCAGCGTTGGGTTGCCCCTAGCAGATACGCAGTATTTT.

The chain has TRBV30 and TRBJ1-1, with TRBD1 as a possible D gene (6 bases). The CDR3 runs 10 residues. Germline CDR1 GTSNPN, CDR2 SVGIG (reference sequence). V lost 3 bases to trimming and J lost 11 bases, with 10 bases between them. Here the CDR3 DNA reads TGTGCCTGGAGGGGACAATCGGCTTTCTTT. Translation: CAWRGQSAFF.

This clone came up once. The chain is built from TRBV7-7 and TRBJ1-5, with 7 bases that match TRBD1. The CDR3 contains 13 residues. V was pared by 5 bases and J by 5 bases, with 3 bases of the junction left unmatched. Per the germline V gene, CDR1 is SSHAT and CDR2 is FNYEAQ (reference sequence). CDR3 sequence: CASSQTGYQPQHF. The CDR3 coding sequence is TGTGCCAGCAGCCAGACAGGGTATCAGCCCCAGCATTTT. Looking up the rest from reference TRBV7-7 and TRBJ1-5 gives the full variable domain: GAGVSQSPRYKVTKRGQDVTLRCDPISSHATLYWYQQALGQGPEFLTYFNYEAQPDKSGLPSDRFSAERPEGSISTLTIQRTEQRDSAMYRCASSQTGYQPQHFGDGTRLSIL.

This chain links TRBV9 with TRBJ1-2; D not resolved. Looked up from germline, CDR1 is SGDLS and CDR2 is YYNGEE. CDR3 size: 13 residues. Trimming left V 0 bases short and J 8 bases short, with 11 bases between. The CDR3 nucleotides are TGTGCCAGCAGCGTAGAAGATGTGCTAGGCTACACCTTC. Its protein is CASSVEDVLGYTF.

The gene calls are TRBV6-1 and TRBJ1-3; possible D gene TRBD1, 5 bases. CDR3 length: 16 residues. Germline lookup yields CDR1 MNHNS and CDR2 SASEGT. The V end was cut by 3 bases, the J end by 2 bases, with 14 bases between. The CDR3 DNA reads as TGTGCCAGCAGTGAGGCCAGGGTCGGGCCTGGAAACACCATATATTTT. Its protein product is CASSEARVGPGNTIYF.

V is TRBV15 and J is TRBJ1-2; 7 nucleotides line up with TRBD1. Losses at the gene ends were 4 bases for V and 2 bases for J; bases not matched to a gene: 4. CDR1 is LNHNV, CDR2 YYDKDF, per germline (reference sequence). The CDR3 spans 14 residues. The CDR3 nucleotides are TGTGCCACCAGCACCCCGGACAGGAACTATGGCTACACCTTC. It yields the protein CATSTPDRNYGYTF.

The rearrangement links TRBV13 to TRBJ2-5; no definite D call. The CDR3 spans 13 residues. V was trimmed by 0 bases and J by 5 bases, leaving 7 bases between them. Germline V gives CDR1 PRHDT, CDR2 FYEKMQ (reference sequence). The CDR3 DNA follows: TGTGCCAGCAGCTTAGGTCCCGGGGAGACCCAGTACTTC. Protein product: CASSLGPGETQYF.

The chain links TRBV27 to TRBJ2-5; 9 nucleotides agree with TRBD2. CDR1 MNHEY and CDR2 SMNVEV come from the germline V gene (reference sequence). Trimming cost V 0 bases and J 3 bases; bases outside gene matches: 5. The CDR3 contains 16 residues. The CDR3 nucleotides are TGTGCCAGCAGTTTATCTCCCGGGACTAGCAAAGAGACCCAGTACTTC. This translates into CASSLSPGTSKETQYF.

The V call is TRBV5-6, the J call TRBJ2-7; maybe TRBD1 (6 bases). Germline CDR1 reads SGHDT; CDR2 reads YYEEEE. The V end lost 3 bases, the J end lost 9 bases, and 16 bases lay between the germline ends. The CDR3 is 13 amino acids. The CDR3 region has the DNA TGTGCCAGCAGCTATGGGACAAACGCGATGCAGTACTTC. It codes for CASSYGTNAMQYF.

The gene calls are TRBV30 and TRBJ2-2, with 7 positions matching TRBD1. This CDR3 has 16 residues. The V and J ends lost 3 bases and 3 bases, in that order; junction bases with no gene match: 10. From germline, CDR1 is GTSNPN and CDR2 SVGIG (reference sequence). As DNA, the CDR3 is TGTGCCTGGAGCGACGGCCCGGGACAGCACACCGGGGAGCTGTTTTTT. It specifies CAWSDGPGQHTGELFF.

The V gene is TRBV19, the J gene TRBJ1-6; 10 nucleotides match TRBD1. The CDR3 consists of 14 residues. The junction had 3 bases not matched to a gene; V was cut back by 3 bases and J by 10 bases. The V gene's germline CDR1 is LNHDA and CDR2 SQIVND (reference sequence). In nucleotides, the CDR3 is TGTGCCAGTAGTATGGACAGGGGGGGATCACCCCTCCACTTT. Translating gives CASSMDRGGSPLHF.

The V gene is TRBV5-1, the J gene TRBJ2-3; the D gene is possibly TRBD2 (7 bases). V dropped 0 bases and J dropped 2 bases, with 10 bases sitting between them. The CDR3 contains 15 residues. Germline-derived CDR1 and CDR2 are SGHRS and YFSETQ. CDR3 sequence (DNA): TGCGCCAGCAGCTTGGAAGGGGGGGACACAGATACGCAGTATTTT. Its protein is CASSLEGGDTDTQYF.

This clone was recorded only once. The chain has TRBV27 and TRBJ1-1; 7 bases line up with TRBD1. Germline CDR1 reads MNHEY; CDR2 reads SMNVEV (reference sequence). This CDR3 has 15 residues. Trimming took 6 bases from V and 5 from J; bases not matched to a gene: 12. CDR3 region: CASSLLRDSGTEAFF. CDR3 nucleotide sequence: TGTGCCAGCAGCTTACTCCGGGACAGTGGTACTGAAGCTTTCTTT.

This chain uses TRBV28 with TRBJ2-7; TRBD1 aligns across 9 bases. V lost 7 bases to trimming and J lost 4 bases; unmatched junction nucleotides: 11. This CDR3 has 15 amino acids. Germline V gene lookup returns CDR1 MDHEN and CDR2 SYDVKM. The CDR3 sequence is CASISPGTGRYEQYF. For the CDR3, the DNA is TGTGCCAGCATCTCTCCCGGGACAGGGCGATACGAGCAGTACTTC.